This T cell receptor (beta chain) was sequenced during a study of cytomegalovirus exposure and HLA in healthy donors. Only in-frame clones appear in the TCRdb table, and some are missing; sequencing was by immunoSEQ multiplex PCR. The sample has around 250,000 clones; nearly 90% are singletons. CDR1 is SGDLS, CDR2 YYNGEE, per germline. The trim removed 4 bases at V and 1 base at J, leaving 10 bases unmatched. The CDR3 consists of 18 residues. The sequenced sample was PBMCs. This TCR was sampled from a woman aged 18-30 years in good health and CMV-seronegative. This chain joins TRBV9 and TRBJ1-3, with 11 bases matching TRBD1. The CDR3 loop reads CASSRTGGHLGSGNTIYF. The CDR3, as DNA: TGTGCCAGCAGCAGGACAGGGGGCCACTTAGGATCTGGAAACACCATATATTTT.